Following are 22 T cell receptor beta chains from one sample sequenced in a study of OX40 agonist ivuxolimab in advanced cancers. Library method: the immunoSEQ multiplex PCR assay. As stored in TCRdb, this immuneACCESS dataset retains in-frame rearrangements with V and J assigned. A fraction of the clones does not appear; measured against another copy, unresolved V genes explain less than half of the discrepancy, and the remainder lacks a known reason. Across this sample there are around 100,000 clones, with 75% to 95% seen only once. Approximately 0.54% of the sample is taken by the ten largest. The sequences come from CD4+ or CD8+ T cells sorted from blood, collected in a trial of the OX40 agonist ivuxolimab. Receptor source: an adult with an advanced solid tumor such as melanoma, head and neck, liver or kidney cancer.

The chain employs TRBV28 and TRBJ2-2; TRBD1 matches 7 bases. Germline CDR1 MDHEN, CDR2 SYDVKM. V lost 10 bases, J lost 0 bases, and 2 bases stayed unmatched. The CDR3 runs to 13 residues. The CDR3 loop is CANQGANTGELFF. The CDR3 DNA reads TGTGCCAACCAGGGGGCGAACACCGGGGAGCTGTTTTTT.

The chain carries TRBV27 and TRBJ1-1; 7 bases match TRBD1. This CDR3 comprises 13 residues. J gave up 4 bases and V 8 bases, and 7 bases lay outside the gene matches. Germline values: CDR1 MNHEY, CDR2 SMNVEV (reference sequence). The DNA for the CDR3 is TGTGCCAGCGGGAGGGGGCATCGCACTGAAGCTTTCTTT. Protein sequence: CASGRGHRTEAFF.

The chain couples TRBV27 to TRBJ2-2, with D perhaps TRBD2 (6 bases). Germline V CDR1 and CDR2: MNHEY, SMNVEV (reference sequence). The length of the CDR3 is 14 residues. V was shortened by 3 bases and J by 5 bases, with 10 bases between the two germline ends. The CDR3 sequence is CASSLRGRTGELFF. Written as DNA, the CDR3 is TGTGCCAGCAGTTTGCGGGGTCGGACCGGGGAGCTGTTTTTT.

The gene calls are TRBV20-1 and TRBJ1-4, with 10 bases lining up with TRBD1. V was pared by 0 bases and J by 17 bases, with 3 bases of the junction left unmatched. CDR3 length equals 11 residues. Germline CDR1 DFQATT, CDR2 SNEGSKA (reference sequence). CDR3: CSARDRDRGFF. The DNA for the CDR3 is TGCAGTGCTAGAGACCGGGACAGGGGTTTTTTT.

This chain connects TRBV6-5 to TRBJ1-2; D is uncertain. CDR1 is MNHEY, CDR2 SVGAGI, per germline. Trimming took 4 bases from V and 0 from J, leaving 12 bases between them. The CDR3 is made up of 15 amino acids. CDR3 nucleotide sequence: TGTGCCAGCAGTTCCCCACGATGGGCTAACTATGGCTACACCTTC. Translating it yields CASSSPRWANYGYTF.

The V gene is TRBV2, the J gene TRBJ1-2; TRBD1 matches at 8 bases. V trimming: 4 bases; J trimming: 8 bases; junction bases outside the gene matches: 9. This CDR3 is 14 amino acids long. Germline CDR1 reads SNHLY; CDR2 reads FYNNEI. CDR3 residues: CASSVGGQGWGYTF. CDR3 sequence (DNA): TGTGCCAGCAGTGTCGGTGGACAGGGATGGGGCTACACCTTC.

This clone was seen only once. The J gene is TRBJ1-5, the V gene TRBV5-1; no clear D gene. Germline CDR1 is SGHRS and CDR2 is YFSETQ. This CDR3 is built from 13 residues. The V and J ends lost 1 base and 6 bases respectively, with 8 bases between them. The CDR3 bases are TGCGCCAGCAGCTTGAGGGTAGGTCAGCCCCAGCATTTT. This sequence encodes CASSLRVGQPQHF. The full variable domain, rest sourced from reference TRBV5-1 and TRBJ1-5, is KAGVTQTPRYLIKTRGQQVTLSCSPISGHRSVSWYQQTPGQGLQFLFEYFSETQRNKGNFPGRFSGRQFSNSRSEMNVSTLELGDSALYLCASSLRVGQPQHFGDGTRLSIL.

CDR3 DNA sequence: TGTGCCAGCAGCTCCCCCCTCTACTACGAGCAGTACTTC. Translated, it gives CASSSPLYYEQYF. The rearrangement joins TRBV7-2 to TRBJ2-7, with unresolved D. CDR1 is SGHTA and CDR2 is FQGNSA in the germline V gene. Trimming removed 4 bases at V and 3 bases at J, with 10 bases between. The CDR3 has 13 amino acids.

This clone came up once. The gene calls are TRBV27 and TRBJ2-3, with 8 bases identical to TRBD2. V was clipped by 3 bases and J by 6 bases; unmatched bases: 20. The CDR3 extends over 19 amino acids. Germline lookup yields CDR1 MNHEY and CDR2 SMNVEV (reference sequence). The CDR3 nucleotides read TGTGCCAGCAGTTTTGTAACTAGCGGAGGGAGGGGTAAGAGGGATACGCAGTATTTT. Translating it yields CASSFVTSGGRGKRDTQYF.

V usage is TRBV5-1 and J usage is TRBJ2-2, with 7 bases matching TRBD2. The CDR3 has 13 amino acids. Germline values: CDR1 SGHRS, CDR2 YFSETQ. The V segment lost 4 bases and the J segment 7 bases; nucleotides outside the gene matches: 4. The CDR3 is CASSRLADGELFF. The CDR3 nucleotides are TGCGCCAGCAGCCGGCTAGCGGACGGGGAGCTGTTTTTT.

J is TRBJ1-5 and V is TRBV19, with D tentatively TRBD1 (6 bases). The CDR3 runs to 14 residues. CDR1 is LNHDA and CDR2 is SQIVND in the germline V gene (reference sequence). Trimming took off 3 bases at V and 5 bases at J, with 11 bases between the two ends. CDR3 loop: CASSISGEDQPQHF. The CDR3 DNA follows: TGTGCCAGTAGTATTTCAGGGGAGGATCAGCCCCAGCATTTT.

The rearrangement joins TRBV6-5 to TRBJ2-5; D might be TRBD1 or TRBD2, each matching 5 bases. Trimming stripped 9 bases from V and 0 bases from J, with 11 bases between. The CDR3 totals 13 residues. The V gene's germline CDR1 is MNHEY and CDR2 SVGAGI. The CDR3 sequence is CASGWGYQETQYF. CDR3 nucleotides: TGTGCCAGTGGGTGGGGGTACCAAGAGACCCAGTACTTC.

The chain joins TRBV11-2 to TRBJ2-1; D may be TRBD2 (5 bases). This CDR3 spans 18 amino acids. V lost 2 bases to trimming and J lost 0 bases, with 17 bases between them. Germline CDR1 and CDR2: SGHAT and FQNNGV. The CDR3 DNA follows: TGTGCCAGCAGCTTACGGCCAGAAGCGGTTAGCTCCTACAATGAGCAGTTCTTC. Amino acids: CASSLRPEAVSSYNEQFF.

The chain recombines TRBV5-4 with TRBJ2-1; D unresolved. From germline, CDR1 is SGHNT and CDR2 YYREEE (reference sequence). This CDR3 has 14 residues. V gave up 2 bases and J gave up 9 bases, with 15 bases separating them. CDR3 protein: CASSLRTASAEQFF. The CDR3 region has the DNA TGTGCCAGCAGCTTAAGGACCGCCAGCGCTGAGCAGTTCTTC.

J is TRBJ2-7 and V is TRBV5-8; D is tentatively TRBD1 or TRBD2 (5 bases each). The CDR3 length is 15 residues. Germline V CDR1 and CDR2: SGHTS, YDEGEE. Trimming removed 4 bases at V and 2 bases at J, with 16 bases between. CDR3 sequence: CASSPRDDRPYEQYF. CDR3 coding DNA: TGTGCCAGCAGCCCCCGGGACGACAGACCCTACGAGCAGTACTTC.

A single count supports this clone. The chain employs TRBV7-3 and TRBJ2-2; D gene unclear. Germline CDR1 SGHTA, CDR2 FQGTGA. This CDR3 is 14 amino acids long. Trimming removed 1 base at V and 3 bases at J, with 6 bases between. Written as DNA, the CDR3 is TGTGCCAGCAGCTTAATGACACACACCGGGGAGCTGTTTTTT. It codes for CASSLMTHTGELFF.

This clone occurred once. The chain carries TRBV28 and TRBJ1-4; 7 positions agree with TRBD1. V dropped 8 bases and J dropped 15; count of bases not matched to a gene: 12. Germline CDR1 and CDR2: MDHEN and SYDVKM. CDR3 length: 12 amino acids. In nucleotides, the CDR3 is TGTGCCAGCGACCACACGACAGGGAAGATGTTTTTT. Its translation is CASDHTTGKMFF. Filled out from reference TRBV28 and TRBJ1-4, the complete variable domain reads DVKVTQSSRYLVKRTGEKVFLECVQDMDHENMFWYRQDPGLGLRLIYFSYDVKMKEKGDIPEGYSVSREKKERFSLILESASTNQTSMYLCASDHTTGKMFFGSGTQLSVL.

This sequence joins TRBV7-6 and TRBJ2-7; TRBD1 might be the D (6 bases). V was shortened by 5 bases and J by 4 bases, with 21 bases between the two germline ends. The length of the CDR3 is 16 residues. CDR1 and CDR2 (germline): SGHVS, FNYEAQ. The CDR3: CASSPTTGGVVYEQYF. As DNA, the CDR3 is TGTGCCAGCAGCCCAACGACAGGTGGGGTGGTTTACGAGCAGTACTTC.

The chain joins TRBV18 to TRBJ2-1; TRBD2 is a possible D gene (5 bases). The CDR3 has 14 amino acids. V dropped 7 bases and J dropped 1 base, with 11 bases sitting between them. Germline CDR1 is KGHSH and CDR2 is LQKENI. CDR3 region: CASCQEASYNEQFF. The CDR3 DNA reads TGTGCCAGCTGCCAGGAGGCATCCTACAATGAGCAGTTCTTC.

The rearrangement links TRBV19 to TRBJ1-5, with D unclear. Trimming removed 8 bases from V and 2 bases from J, with 13 bases in between. Germline CDR1 reads LNHDA; CDR2 reads SQIVND (reference sequence). The CDR3 covers 14 residues. This CDR3 reads CASPLRNGNQPQHF. The DNA for the CDR3 is TGTGCCAGTCCCCTTAGAAACGGCAATCAGCCCCAGCATTTT.

The chain joins TRBV28 to TRBJ1-2; D is uncertain. Germline V lookup: CDR1 MDHEN, CDR2 SYDVKM. The V end lost 8 bases, the J end lost 2 bases, and 12 bases lay between the germline ends. The CDR3 runs 13 residues. The CDR3 region has the DNA TGTGCCAGCGGCTTCAGTCCCAACTATGGCTACACCTTC. It translates to CASGFSPNYGYTF.

This clone was seen just once. The chain employs TRBV4-2 and TRBJ2-2, with 8 bases identical to TRBD2. With 4 bases clipped from V and 3 bases from J, the junction kept 4 bases outside the gene matches. Germline assignment: CDR1 LGHNA and CDR2 YNFKEQ. The CDR3 is 15 residues long. CDR3 amino acids: CASSPSGSHTGELFF. CDR3 coding DNA: TGTGCCAGCAGCCCAAGCGGGAGCCACACCGGGGAGCTGTTTTTT.